This T cell receptor beta chain originates from a study of T cell changes during pregnancy in multiple sclerosis. Germline CDR1 WNHNN, CDR2 SYGVQD (reference sequence). This CDR3 comprises 15 residues. Trimming took 2 bases from V and 5 from J; bases not matched to a gene: 5. TCRdb's table, derived via immunoSEQ multiplex PCR, lists solely in-frame clones and lacks some. This table holds roughly 75,000 clones, 90% to 95% found once. The V and J genes are TRBV10-1 and TRBJ1-4; 7 positions agree with TRBD1. The sequence came from a female donor in good health, enrolled as a control in a pregnancy study. Sequences were derived from peripheral blood, sampled after pregnancy. The CDR3, as DNA: TGCGCCAGCAGTGAGCAGGGACAGACGAATGAAAAACTGTTTTTT. As protein: CASSEQGQTNEKLFF.